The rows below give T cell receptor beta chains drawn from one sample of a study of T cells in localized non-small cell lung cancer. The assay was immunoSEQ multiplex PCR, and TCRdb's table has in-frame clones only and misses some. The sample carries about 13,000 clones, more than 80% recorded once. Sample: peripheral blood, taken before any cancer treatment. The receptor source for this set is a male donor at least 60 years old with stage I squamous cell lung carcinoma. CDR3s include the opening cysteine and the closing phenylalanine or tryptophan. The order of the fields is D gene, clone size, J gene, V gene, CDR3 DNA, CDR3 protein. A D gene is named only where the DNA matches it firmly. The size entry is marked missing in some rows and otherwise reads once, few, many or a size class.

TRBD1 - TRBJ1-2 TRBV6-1 TGTGCCAGCAGTGCGTCTTCACAGGGGAGAACGGGCTACACCTTC CASSASSQGRTGYTF
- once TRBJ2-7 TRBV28 TGTGCCAGCAGTTTAGGTGCTTCCTACGAGCAGTACTTC CASSLGASYEQYF
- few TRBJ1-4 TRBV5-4 TGTGCCAGCAGACAGACGGGTGACAATGAAAAACTGTTTTTT CASRQTGDNEKLFF
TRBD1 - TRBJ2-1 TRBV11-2 TGTGCCAGCAGCGCCAGGGGGACAGAGGACAATGAGCAGTTCTTC CASSARGTEDNEQFF
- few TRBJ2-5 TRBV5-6 TGTGCCAGCAGCCAAACGGGGACCCAGTACTTC CASSQTGTQYF
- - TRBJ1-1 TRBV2 TGTGCCAGCACGATAAAGAACACTGAAGCTTTCTTT CASTIKNTEAFF
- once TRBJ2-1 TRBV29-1 TGCAGCGTTGAAGATCCAGCCCGTCCATACAATGAGCAGTTCTTC CSVEDPARPYNEQFF
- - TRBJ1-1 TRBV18 TGTGCCAGCTCCCTTTTAACATTGAACACTGAAGCTTTCTTT CASSLLTLNTEAFF
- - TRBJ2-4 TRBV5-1 TGCGCCAGCAGCTTGGCGGTAGGGGTGAACATTCAGTACTTC CASSLAVGVNIQYF
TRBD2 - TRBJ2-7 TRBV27 TGTGCCAGCAGTACGGGGGCGGGAGGGCCATGGGAGCAGTACTTC CASSTGAGGPWEQYF
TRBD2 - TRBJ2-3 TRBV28 TGTGCCAGCAGTCCTGGACTAGCGGGGACGCAGTATTTT CASSPGLAGTQYF
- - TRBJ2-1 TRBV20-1 TGCAGTGCTAGAACGATGAGCGAGCAGTTCTTC CSARTMSEQFF
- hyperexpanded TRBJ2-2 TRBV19 TGTGCCAGTAGTAGGCAGGGTGGCGCCGGGGAGCTGTTTTTT CASSRQGGAGELFF
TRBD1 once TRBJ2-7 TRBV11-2 TGTGCCAGCAGCAGGGGACAGGCTGGCTACGAGCAGTACTTC CASSRGQAGYEQYF
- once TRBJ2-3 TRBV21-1 TGTGCCAGCAGCCCCAACGGGAAGTGCTGGCTAGCGGGAGGGCCAGATACGCAGTATTTT CASSPNGKCWLAGGPDTQYF
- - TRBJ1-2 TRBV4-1 TGCGCCAGCAGCCAAGATCCTAACCGTCGGGCTGGCTACACCTTC CASSQDPNRRAGYTF
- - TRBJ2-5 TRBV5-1 TGCGCCAGCAGCAGGGAACAAGAGACCCAGTACTTC CASSREQETQYF
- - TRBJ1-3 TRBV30 TGTGCCTGGAGTCAGATCAGCCGGGTTGGAAACACCATATATTTT CAWSQISRVGNTIYF
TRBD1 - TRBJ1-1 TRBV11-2 TGTGCCAGCAGCGCGGACAGGGTGACTGAAGCTTTCTTT CASSADRVTEAFF
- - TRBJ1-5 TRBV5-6 TGTGCCAGCAGCTTGGGGCGGGACACCCCCCAGCATTTT CASSLGRDTPQHF
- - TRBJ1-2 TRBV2 TGTGCCAGCAGCGACTATTATGGCTACACCTTC CASSDYYGYTF
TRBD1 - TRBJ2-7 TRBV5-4 TGTGCCAGCAGCAAAACCGGGACAGGCTCCTACGAGCAGTACTTC CASSKTGTGSYEQYF
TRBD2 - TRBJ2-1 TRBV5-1 TGCGCCAGCAGATCCTCGGGGGGGTCCCACCCGAGCGGGAGGAACAATGAGCAGTTCTTC CASRSSGGSHPSGRNNEQFF
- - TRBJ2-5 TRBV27 TGTGCCAGCAGTTTAAGGGGGCAAGAGACCCAGTACTTC CASSLRGQETQYF
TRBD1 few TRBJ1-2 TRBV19 TGTGCCAGTAGTCCGGGACAGAAAACTTATGGCTACACCTTC CASSPGQKTYGYTF
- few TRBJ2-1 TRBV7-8 TGTGCCAGCACCCTCCCCGGGACTTCTCAGTTCTTC CASTLPGTSQFF
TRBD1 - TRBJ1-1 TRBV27 TGTGCCAGCAGACAGGGGAGGAACACTGAAGCTTTCTTT CASRQGRNTEAFF
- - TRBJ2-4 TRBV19 TGTGCCAGTAGTAATGCCCTAGGAGCCAAAAACATTCAGTACTTC CASSNALGAKNIQYF
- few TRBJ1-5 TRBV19 TGTGCCAGTAGTATCGCCGTCGGACTCAATCAGCCCCAGCATTTT CASSIAVGLNQPQHF
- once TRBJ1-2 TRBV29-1 TGCAGCGTTGAAGATGGCTTCGGACGGGGCTACACCTTC CSVEDGFGRGYTF
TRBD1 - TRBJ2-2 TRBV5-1 TGCGCCAGCAGCTCCCTAGGACAGGGGGCAACGAGCACCGGGGAGCTGTTTTTT CASSSLGQGATSTGELFF
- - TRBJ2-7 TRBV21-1 TGTGCCAGCAGCAAAGAGGCATCCGGGACAGACTTTTACGAGCAGTACTTC CASSKEASGTDFYEQYF
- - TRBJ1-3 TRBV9 TGTGCCAGCAGCGAGCAGTCTTCCTCTGGAAACACCATATATTTT CASSEQSSSGNTIYF
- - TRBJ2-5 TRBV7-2 TGTGCCAGCACCCTACAGAACCAAGAGACCCAGTACTTC CASTLQNQETQYF
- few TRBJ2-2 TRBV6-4 TGTGCCAGCAGTGACTCTATAGGCGGGGACACCGGGGAGCTGTTTTTT CASSDSIGGDTGELFF
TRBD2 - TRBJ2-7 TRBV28 TGTGCCGTGCAGCTAGCGGGAGGGTACGAGCAGTACTTC CAVQLAGGYEQYF
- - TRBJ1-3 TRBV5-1 TGCGCCAGCACCCCAGCGGACAGCAACTCTGGAAACACCATATATTTT CASTPADSNSGNTIYF
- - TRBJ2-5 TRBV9 TGTGCCAGCAGCGGGAGTGGGGGGACCCAGTACTTC CASSGSGGTQYF